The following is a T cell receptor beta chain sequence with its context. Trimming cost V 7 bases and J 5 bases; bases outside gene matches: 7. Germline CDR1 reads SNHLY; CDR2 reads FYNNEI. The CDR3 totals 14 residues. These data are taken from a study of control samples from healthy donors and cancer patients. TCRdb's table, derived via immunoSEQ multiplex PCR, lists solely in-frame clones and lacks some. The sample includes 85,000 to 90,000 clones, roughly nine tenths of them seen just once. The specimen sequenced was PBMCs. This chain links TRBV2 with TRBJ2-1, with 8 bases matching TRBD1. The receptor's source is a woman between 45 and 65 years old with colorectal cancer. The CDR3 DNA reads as TGTGCCAGCACCTCCTCGGGACAGGACAATGAGCAGTTCTTC. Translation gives CASTSSGQDNEQFF.